This TCR beta chain comes out of a study of monozygotic twins with inflammatory bowel disease. TCRdb reprocessed the 5' RACE reads and keeps a single row for each CDR3 protein, giving no DNA. The record lists 80,000 or so distinct CDR3 sequences, of which the ten most abundant hold 6% to 9.5%. Study-level results: Versus healthy twins, IBD patients showed fewer clonotypes shared with others, especially with disease activity.

The CDR3 has 13 residues. Looked up from germline, CDR1 is SGHRS and CDR2 is YFSETQ. A note on this clonotype: Its antigen is unknown.

The material sequenced was blood. The sequence derives from a human donor with ulcerative colitis or Crohn's disease, or a healthy co-twin of an affected twin (not recorded which). The chain carries TRBV5-1 and TRBJ1-4; TCRdb's D gene call, TRBD1, goes unchecked for lack of DNA. The CDR3 region is CASRRGDDEKLFF.